This TCR beta chain is drawn from a study of Graves' ophthalmopathy and Graves' hyperthyroidism. The diagnosis combined clinical symptoms, thyroxine, TRAb, thyroid ultrasound and orbital computed tomography scans. Transcripts of RNA were the source for amplifying TCR beta CDR3 regions. RT-PCR was first run with HTBI primers, then multiplex PCR in a second round. TCRdb re-analysed the multiplex PCR reads in MiXCR, keeping a single row per CDR3 protein. The data show a few hundred thousand distinct CDR3 sequences, about a sixth seen once. This CDR3 comprises 18 residues. CDR1 and CDR2 (germline): MNHEY, SVGEGT. The V gene end was trimmed by 7 bases and the J gene end by 2 bases; junction bases not matched to a gene: 11. This clonotype was seen more than once but under ten times.

Source material: peripheral blood. This TCR was recovered from an adult woman with stable Graves' hyperthyroidism. The chain recombines TRBV6-2 or TRBV6-3 with TRBJ2-3; 14 nucleotides match TRBD2. Written as DNA, the CDR3 is TGTGCCAGCAACAAACTAGGGACTAGCGGGAGTGACACAGATACGCAGTATTTT. Protein: CASNKLGTSGSDTDTQYF.